The rows below give T cell receptor beta chains drawn from one sample of a study of T cell repertoires in cytomegalovirus infection. Their recognized antigens are unknown. TCRdb processed the reads anew with MiXCR; each CDR3 protein has one entry. The table lists about 130,000 distinct CDR3 sequences, approximately 24% of them singletons, with about 37% in the top ten. The specimen sequenced was PBMCs, sequenced either directly or after in vitro stimulation (not recorded which). The receptors come from a human donor in good health (CMV status not recorded). Some clones in this sample may be carry-over from other donors' samples. CDR3s include the opening cysteine and the closing phenylalanine or tryptophan.

v_gene: TRBV19
j_gene: TRBJ1-5
CDR3aa: CASRGRNQPQHF

v_gene: TRBV7-2
j_gene: TRBJ2-6
CDR3aa: CASSLARGSVSGANVLTF

v_gene: TRBV20-1
j_gene: TRBJ2-1
CDR3aa: CSAIGASATYNEQFF

v_gene: TRBV6-6
j_gene: TRBJ2-1
CDR3aa: CASSYFPGSYNEQFF

v_gene: TRBV2
j_gene: TRBJ1-6
CDR3aa: CASSEGYWAGGESPLHF

v_gene: TRBV12-3/TRBV12-4
j_gene: TRBJ2-3
CDR3aa: CASSPRTSGRSDTQYF

v_gene: TRBV7-2
j_gene: TRBJ1-2
CDR3aa: CANSFGPGTAYGYTF

v_gene: TRBV6-2/TRBV6-3
j_gene: TRBJ2-7
CDR3aa: CASKQDRVAYEQYF

v_gene: TRBV7-9
j_gene: TRBJ1-4
CDR3aa: CASSLLYPEKLFF

v_gene: TRBV5-4
j_gene: TRBJ2-7
CDR3aa: CASRPRLANSYEQYF

v_gene: TRBV7-3
j_gene: TRBJ2-1
CDR3aa: CASSKTGDRGSYNEQFF

v_gene: TRBV7-9
j_gene: TRBJ1-5
CDR3aa: CASSLIDQPQHF

v_gene: TRBV5-4
j_gene: TRBJ2-1
CDR3aa: CASSLGGGSPNNEQFF

v_gene: TRBV19
j_gene: TRBJ2-5
CDR3aa: CASSSVSRETQYF

v_gene: TRBV12-3/TRBV12-4
j_gene: TRBJ2-4
CDR3aa: CASSLTSGSWDIQYF

v_gene: TRBV28
j_gene: TRBJ1-1
CDR3aa: CASSLRGAVNTEAFF

v_gene: TRBV28
j_gene: TRBJ2-1
CDR3aa: CASRGGTGAHNEQFF

v_gene: TRBV6-2/TRBV6-3
j_gene: TRBJ2-5
CDR3aa: CASSYVYHQETQYF

v_gene: TRBV7-2
j_gene: TRBJ2-7
CDR3aa: CASSLEVAVEQYF

v_gene: TRBV27
j_gene: TRBJ2-1
CDR3aa: CASMRLASEQFF

v_gene: TRBV7-9
j_gene: TRBJ2-5
CDR3aa: CASSSDFKETQYF

v_gene: TRBV12-3/TRBV12-4
j_gene: TRBJ1-5
CDR3aa: CASSLSGASVGQPQHF

v_gene: TRBV2
j_gene: TRBJ2-4
CDR3aa: CATLRTREGRNIQYF

v_gene: TRBV6-2/TRBV6-3
j_gene: TRBJ1-2
CDR3aa: CASSYSGQGMHWIPYGYTF

v_gene: TRBV5-4
j_gene: TRBJ2-5
CDR3aa: CASSPTSGTQETQYF

v_gene: TRBV11-2
j_gene: TRBJ1-1
CDR3aa: CASSQTGTVASRAFF

v_gene: TRBV19
j_gene: TRBJ2-2
CDR3aa: CASTSRVGELFF

v_gene: TRBV7-2
j_gene: TRBJ2-5
CDR3aa: CASSHPTGLSETQYF